A single sample is the source of the 13 T cell receptor beta chains below, sequenced in a study of beta chain features in type 1 diabetes. The investigators reverse transcribed all of the isolated RNA, so they sequenced expressed TCRB transcripts. The repertoire was sequenced with immunoSEQ multiplex PCR; TCRdb's copy has only in-frame clones and lacks some. The sample consists of 860,000 or so clones, roughly 15% of them appearing once. Sequencing used naive CD4+ T cells from blood. These receptors were taken from a woman between 18 and 29 years old in good health.

This clone turned up a few times. The chain employs TRBV5-5 and TRBJ2-1; D is uncertain. There are 15 residues in the CDR3. V was shortened by 3 bases and J by 4 bases, with 14 bases between the two germline ends. Germline V gene lookup returns CDR1 SGHKS and CDR2 YYEKEE (reference sequence). The CDR3 sequence: CASSSWPARYNEQFF. CDR3 bases: TGTGCCAGCAGCTCTTGGCCGGCCAGATACAATGAGCAGTTCTTC.

The rearrangement links TRBV5-1 to TRBJ2-1; 9 nucleotides agree with TRBD2. The CDR3 length is 15 residues. Germline values: CDR1 SGHRS, CDR2 YFSETQ. J lost 6 bases, V lost 4 bases, and 8 bases had no gene match. In DNA form, the CDR3 reads TGCGCCAGCAGCGTGCCGGGACTAGCCAGCAATGAGCAGTTCTTC. Translation gives CASSVPGLASNEQFF.

This chain joins TRBV7-8 and TRBJ2-1, with TRBD2 matching 7 bases. The CDR3 sequence is 16 residues long. The ends lost 5 bases at V and 4 bases at J; junction bases unmatched: 11. The germline gives CDR1 SGHVS, CDR2 FQNEAQ. CDR3 region: CASSVGRAGIYNEQFF. The CDR3 bases are TGTGCCAGCAGCGTGGGGCGAGCGGGAATTTACAATGAGCAGTTCTTC. Filled out from reference TRBV7-8 and TRBJ2-1, the complete variable domain reads GAGVSQSPRYKVAKRGQDVALRCDPISGHVSLFWYQQALGQGPEFLTYFQNEAQLDKSGLPSDRFFAERPEGSVSTLKIQRTQQEDSAVYLCASSVGRAGIYNEQFFGPGTRLTVL.

J is TRBJ2-1 and V is TRBV5-1; D unclear. CDR3 length: 15 amino acids. Trimming pared 0 bases from V and 6 bases from J, leaving 13 bases between. Germline CDR1 and CDR2: SGHRS and YFSETQ. The CDR3 DNA is TGCGCCAGCAGCTTGGGGGCAGATTTACTCAATGAGCAGTTCTTC. It yields the protein CASSLGADLLNEQFF.

The chain has TRBV20-1 and TRBJ2-3, with a possible D match to TRBD2 (5 bases). The V gene's germline CDR1 is DFQATT and CDR2 SNEGSKA (reference sequence). The CDR3 totals 11 residues. V lost 3 bases and J 7 bases, leaving 8 bases between the germline ends. CDR3 DNA: TGCAGTGCTAGGGACTCTCATACGCAGTATTTT. Translating gives CSARDSHTQYF.

The table lists this clone with a few counts. The chain links TRBV7-2 to TRBJ2-1; tentative D call: TRBD2 (7 bases). V was shortened by 5 bases and J by 0 bases, with 20 bases between the two germline ends. CDR3 length: 18 amino acids. Germline V lookup: CDR1 SGHTA, CDR2 FQGNSA. The CDR3 spells CASSPVGGRGRSYNEQFF. The CDR3, as DNA: TGTGCCAGCAGCCCCGTCGGCGGGCGGGGGCGCTCCTACAATGAGCAGTTCTTC.

This clone was seen only a few times. The V call is TRBV2, the J call TRBJ2-5; TRBD1 matches 7 bases. The CDR3 has 13 amino acids. The germline V gene encodes CDR1 SNHLY and CDR2 FYNNEI. The ends lost 7 bases at V and 9 bases at J; junction bases unmatched: 11. For the CDR3, the DNA is TGTGCCAGCATAGACGACAGGGTTTTGGCCCAGTACTTC. Translated: CASIDDRVLAQYF.

The rearrangement uses TRBV7-2 and TRBJ2-7; the match to TRBD1 covers 8 bases. Germline trimming cut 3 bases from V and 4 bases from J; bases unmatched to any gene: 8. Germline-derived CDR1 and CDR2 are SGHTA and FQGNSA. The CDR3 has 15 residues. In DNA form, the CDR3 reads TGTGCCAGCAGCTTTGGTGGTCAGGGGGCTTACGAGCAGTACTTC. It is translated as CASSFGGQGAYEQYF.

For this clone: The sample carries other DNA sequences with the same CDR3. The chain is built from TRBV18 and TRBJ2-7; 9 nucleotides match TRBD1. The germline CDR1 and CDR2 sequences are KGHSH and LQKENI. The CDR3 has 15 residues. V was pared by 0 bases and J by 1 base, with 1 base of the junction left unmatched. The CDR3 DNA sequence: TGTGCCAGCTCACCACCGGGACAGGGATCCTACGAGCAGTACTTC. Translated, it gives CASSPPGQGSYEQYF.

The chain employs TRBV4-3 and TRBJ2-7; TRBD1 matches at 7 bases. Per the germline V gene, CDR1 is LGHNA and CDR2 is YSLEER. The length of the CDR3 is 14 residues. Trimming removed 1 base from V and 5 bases from J; junction bases left unmatched: 5. The chain's CDR3 is CASSQGDRANEQYF. In DNA, the CDR3 is TGCGCCAGCAGCCAAGGAGACAGGGCGAACGAGCAGTACTTC.

DNA for the CDR3: TGTGCCAGCAGTTACCCGATAGCGGCCGTGGCAGAGACCCAGTACTTC. Translation: CASSYPIAAVAETQYF. The J gene is TRBJ2-5, the V gene TRBV6-6, with D perhaps TRBD2 (6 bases). The germline gives CDR1 MNHNY, CDR2 SVGAGI (reference sequence). The CDR3 is 16 amino acids. V gave up 2 bases and J gave up 4 bases, with 17 bases separating them.

CDR3 residues: CASSLNRAAGYEQYF. CDR3 sequence (DNA): TGTGCCAGCAGCTTGAATAGGGCAGCCGGATACGAGCAGTACTTC. V usage is TRBV7-9 and J usage is TRBJ2-7; D gene unclear. Germline CDR1 SEHNR, CDR2 FQNEAQ (reference sequence). V was cut by 3 bases and J by 4 bases, with 16 bases left in between. The CDR3 is 15 residues long. The full variable domain, rest sourced from reference TRBV7-9 and TRBJ2-7, is DTGVSQNPRHKITKRGQNVTFRCDPISEHNRLYWYRQTLGQGPEFLTYFQNEAQLEKSRLLSDRFSAERPKGSFSTLEIQRTEQGDSAMYLCASSLNRAAGYEQYFGPGTRLTVT.

The CDR3 loop reads CASSMQGKQFF. CDR3 coding DNA: TGTGCCAGCAGTATGCAGGGTAAGCAGTTCTTC. The genes are TRBV6-5 and TRBJ2-1; D possibly corresponds to TRBD1 (5 bases). Germline values: CDR1 MNHEY, CDR2 SVGAGI. The V and J ends lost 5 bases and 11 bases respectively, with 10 bases between them. The CDR3 is made up of 11 amino acids.